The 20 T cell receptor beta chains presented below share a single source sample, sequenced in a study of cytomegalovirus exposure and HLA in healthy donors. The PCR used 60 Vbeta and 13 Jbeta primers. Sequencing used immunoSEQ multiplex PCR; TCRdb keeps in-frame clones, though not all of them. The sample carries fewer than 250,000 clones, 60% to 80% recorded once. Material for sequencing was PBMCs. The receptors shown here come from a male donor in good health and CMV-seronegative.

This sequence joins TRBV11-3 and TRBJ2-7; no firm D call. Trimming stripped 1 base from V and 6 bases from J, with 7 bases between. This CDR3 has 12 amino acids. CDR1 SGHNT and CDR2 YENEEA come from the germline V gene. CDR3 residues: CASSLVSGEQYF. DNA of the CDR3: TGTGCCAGCAGCTTAGTCTCGGGCGAGCAGTACTTC.

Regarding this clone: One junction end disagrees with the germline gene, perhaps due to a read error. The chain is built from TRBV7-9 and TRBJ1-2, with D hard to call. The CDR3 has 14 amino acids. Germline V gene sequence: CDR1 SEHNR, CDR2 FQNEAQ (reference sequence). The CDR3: CSSSLALTVNGYTF. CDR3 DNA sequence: TGTTCCAGCAGCTTAGCGCTGACTGTTAATGGCTACACCTTC.

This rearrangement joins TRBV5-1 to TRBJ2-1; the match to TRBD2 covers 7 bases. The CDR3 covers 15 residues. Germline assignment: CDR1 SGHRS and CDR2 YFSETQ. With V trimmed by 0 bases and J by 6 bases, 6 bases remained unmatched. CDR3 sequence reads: CASSLVASGSNEQFF. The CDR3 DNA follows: TGCGCCAGCAGCTTGGTGGCTAGCGGTTCCAATGAGCAGTTCTTC.

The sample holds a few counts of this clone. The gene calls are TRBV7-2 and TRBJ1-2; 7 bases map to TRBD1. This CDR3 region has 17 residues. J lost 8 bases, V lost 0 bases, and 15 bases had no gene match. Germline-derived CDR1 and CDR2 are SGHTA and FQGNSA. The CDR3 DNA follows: TGTGCCAGCAGCTTAGCGCCAATGGAACAGGGGACGGGAGGCTACACCTTC. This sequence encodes CASSLAPMEQGTGGYTF.

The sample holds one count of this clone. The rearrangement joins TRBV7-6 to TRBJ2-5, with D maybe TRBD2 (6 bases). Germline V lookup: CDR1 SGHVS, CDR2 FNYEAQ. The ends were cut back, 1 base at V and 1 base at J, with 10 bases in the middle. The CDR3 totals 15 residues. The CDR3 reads CASSLVGGSQETQYF. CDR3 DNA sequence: TGTGCCAGCAGCTTAGTGGGAGGATCCCAAGAGACCCAGTACTTC.

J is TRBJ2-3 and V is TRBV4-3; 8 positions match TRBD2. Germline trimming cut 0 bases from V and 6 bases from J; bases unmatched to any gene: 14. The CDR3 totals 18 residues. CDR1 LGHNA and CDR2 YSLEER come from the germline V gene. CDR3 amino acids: CASSQDPSGAGARDTQYF. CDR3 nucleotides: TGCGCCAGCAGCCAAGACCCCTCAGGAGCGGGGGCAAGGGATACGCAGTATTTT.

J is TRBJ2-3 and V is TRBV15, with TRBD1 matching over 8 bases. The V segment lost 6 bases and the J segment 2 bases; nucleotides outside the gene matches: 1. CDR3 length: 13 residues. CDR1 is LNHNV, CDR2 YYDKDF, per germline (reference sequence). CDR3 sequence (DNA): TGTGCCACCAGGGACAGGGACACAGATACGCAGTATTTT. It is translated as CATRDRDTDTQYF.

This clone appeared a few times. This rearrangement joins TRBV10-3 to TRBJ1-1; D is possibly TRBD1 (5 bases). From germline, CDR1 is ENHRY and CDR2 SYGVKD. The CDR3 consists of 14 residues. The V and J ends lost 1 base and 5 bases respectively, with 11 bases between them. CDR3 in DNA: TGTGCCATCAGTGAGTGGGAAGGGGATACTGAAGCTTTCTTT. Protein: CAISEWEGDTEAFF.

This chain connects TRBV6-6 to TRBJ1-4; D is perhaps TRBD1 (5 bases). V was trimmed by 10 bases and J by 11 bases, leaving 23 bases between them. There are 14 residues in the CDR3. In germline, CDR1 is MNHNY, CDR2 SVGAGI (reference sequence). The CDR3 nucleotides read TGTGCCACCTCCCACCGGGACTCTAGACGGAAACTGTTTTTT. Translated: CATSHRDSRRKLFF.

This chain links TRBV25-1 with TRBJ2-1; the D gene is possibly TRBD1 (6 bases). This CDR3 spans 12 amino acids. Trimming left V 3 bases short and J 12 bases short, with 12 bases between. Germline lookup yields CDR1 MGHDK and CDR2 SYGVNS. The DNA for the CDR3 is TGTGCCAGCAGTGAGAGAGCCAGGGGGCAGTTCTTC. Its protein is CASSERARGQFF.

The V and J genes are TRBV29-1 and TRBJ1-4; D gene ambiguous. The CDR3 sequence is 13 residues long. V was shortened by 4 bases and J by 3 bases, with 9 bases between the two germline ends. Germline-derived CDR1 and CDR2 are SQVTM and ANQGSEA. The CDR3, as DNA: TGCAGCGTTGGCGAGGGAGCTAATGAAAAACTGTTTTTT. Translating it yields CSVGEGANEKLFF.

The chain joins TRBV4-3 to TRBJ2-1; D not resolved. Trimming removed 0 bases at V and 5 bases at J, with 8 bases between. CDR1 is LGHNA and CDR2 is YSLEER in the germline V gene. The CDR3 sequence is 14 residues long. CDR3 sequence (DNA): TGCGCCAGCAGCCAAGACTACCCCAACAATGAGCAGTTCTTC. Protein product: CASSQDYPNNEQFF.

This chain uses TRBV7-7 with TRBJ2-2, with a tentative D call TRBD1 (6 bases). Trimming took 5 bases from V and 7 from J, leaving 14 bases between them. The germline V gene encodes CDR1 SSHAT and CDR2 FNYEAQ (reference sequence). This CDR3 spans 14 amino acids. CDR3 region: CASSLQGEVGELFF. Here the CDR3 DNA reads TGTGCCAGCAGCCTACAGGGTGAGGTCGGGGAGCTGTTTTTT.

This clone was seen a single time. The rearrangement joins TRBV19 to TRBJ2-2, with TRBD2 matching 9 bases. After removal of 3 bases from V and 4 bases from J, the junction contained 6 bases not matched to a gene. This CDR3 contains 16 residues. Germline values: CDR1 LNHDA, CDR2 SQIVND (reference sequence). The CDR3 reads CASSIIAGEATGELFF. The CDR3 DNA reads TGTGCCAGTAGTATCATAGCGGGGGAAGCCACCGGGGAGCTGTTTTTT.

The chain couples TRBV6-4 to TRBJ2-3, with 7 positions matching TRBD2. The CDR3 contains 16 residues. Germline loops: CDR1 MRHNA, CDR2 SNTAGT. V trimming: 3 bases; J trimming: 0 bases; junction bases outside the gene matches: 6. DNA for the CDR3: TGTGCCAGCAGTGATGGGGCGGGGGACAGCACAGATACGCAGTATTTT. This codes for CASSDGAGDSTDTQYF.

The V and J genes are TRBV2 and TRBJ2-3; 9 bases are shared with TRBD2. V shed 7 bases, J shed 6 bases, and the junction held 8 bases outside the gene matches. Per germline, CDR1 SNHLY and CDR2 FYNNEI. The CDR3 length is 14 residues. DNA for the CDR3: TGTGCCAGCACCCCAGGGACTAGCTGGGATACGCAGTATTTT. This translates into CASTPGTSWDTQYF.

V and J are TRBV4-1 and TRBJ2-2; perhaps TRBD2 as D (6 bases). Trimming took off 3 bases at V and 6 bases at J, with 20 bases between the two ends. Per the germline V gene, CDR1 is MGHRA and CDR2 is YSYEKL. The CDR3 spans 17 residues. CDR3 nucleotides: TGCGCCAGCAGCCAGGAAATCGGGAGTGAGGGGTCCGGGGAGCTGTTTTTT. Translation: CASSQEIGSEGSGELFF.

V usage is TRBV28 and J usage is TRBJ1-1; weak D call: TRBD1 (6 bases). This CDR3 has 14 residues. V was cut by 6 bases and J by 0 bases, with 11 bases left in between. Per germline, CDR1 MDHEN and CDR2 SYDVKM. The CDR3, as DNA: TGTGCCAGCAGAGTACAGGGAATGAACACTGAAGCTTTCTTT. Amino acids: CASRVQGMNTEAFF.

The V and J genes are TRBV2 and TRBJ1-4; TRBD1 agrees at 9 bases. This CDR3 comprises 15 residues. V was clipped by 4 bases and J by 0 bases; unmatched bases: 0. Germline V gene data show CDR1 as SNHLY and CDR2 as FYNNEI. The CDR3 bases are TGTGCCAGCAGTGGGGACAGGGCAACTAATGAAAAACTGTTTTTT. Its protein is CASSGDRATNEKLFF. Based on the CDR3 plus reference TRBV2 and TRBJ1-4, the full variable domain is EPEVTQTPSHQVTQMGQEVILRCVPISNHLYFYWYRQILGQKVEFLVSFYNNEISEKSEIFDDQFSVERPDGSNFTLKIRSTKLEDSAMYFCASSGDRATNEKLFFGSGTQLSVL.

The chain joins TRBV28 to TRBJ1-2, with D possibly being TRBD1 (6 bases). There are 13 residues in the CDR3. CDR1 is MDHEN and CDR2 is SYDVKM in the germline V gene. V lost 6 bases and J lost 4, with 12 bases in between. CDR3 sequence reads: CASRQTGTYGYTF. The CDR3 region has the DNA TGTGCCAGCAGGCAAACAGGGACCTATGGCTACACCTTC.